This T cell receptor beta chain was sequenced for a study of blood T cell repertoires in COVID-19. Study context: The United States, Italy and Spain were the sources of the acute and convalescent COVID-19 samples.

Assay: immunoSEQ multiplex PCR; the TCRdb copy retains only in-frame clones and omits some. The data hold around 47,000 clones, with about 88% observed a single time. The trim removed 5 bases at V and 3 bases at J, leaving 3 bases unmatched. Germline CDR1 reads SGHTA; CDR2 reads FQGTGA. The CDR3 is made up of 14 amino acids. The clonotype originates from a man in his fifties or sixties with active COVID-19. The sample was peripheral blood. This chain uses TRBV7-3 with TRBJ1-1; 10 nucleotides agree with TRBD1. CDR3 bases: TGTGCCAGCAGCCTGGGACAGGGGCACACTGAAGCTTTCTTT. Protein: CASSLGQGHTEAFF. Based on the CDR3 plus reference TRBV7-3 and TRBJ1-1, the full variable domain is GAGVSQTPSNKVTEKGKYVELRCDPISGHTALYWYRQSLGQGPEFLIYFQGTGAADDSGLPNDRFFAVRPEGSVSTLKIQRTERGDSAVYLCASSLGQGHTEAFFGQGTRLTVV.